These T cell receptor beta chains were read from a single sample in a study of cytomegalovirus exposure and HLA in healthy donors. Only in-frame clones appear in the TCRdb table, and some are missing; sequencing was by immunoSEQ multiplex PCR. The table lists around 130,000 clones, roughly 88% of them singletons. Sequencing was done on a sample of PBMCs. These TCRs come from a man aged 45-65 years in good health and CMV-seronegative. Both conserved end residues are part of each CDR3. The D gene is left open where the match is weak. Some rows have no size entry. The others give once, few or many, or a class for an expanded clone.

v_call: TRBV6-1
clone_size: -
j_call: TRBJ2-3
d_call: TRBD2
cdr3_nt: TGTGCCAGCAGGGGACTAGCGGGGGGATATACGCAGTATTTT
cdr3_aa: CASRGLAGGYTQYF

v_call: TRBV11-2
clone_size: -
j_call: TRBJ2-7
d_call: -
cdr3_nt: TGTGCCAGCAGCTTACCCTTCAGAGGGGGAAGCGAGCAGTACTTC
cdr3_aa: CASSLPFRGGSEQYF

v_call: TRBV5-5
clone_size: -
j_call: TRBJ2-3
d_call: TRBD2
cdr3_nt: TGTGCCAGCAGCTTGTTTAGCGGGACAGATACGCAGTATTTT
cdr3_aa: CASSLFSGTDTQYF

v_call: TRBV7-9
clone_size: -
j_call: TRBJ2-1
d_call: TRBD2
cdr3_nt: TGTGCCAGCAGCCATAGGGCTAGCGGGGCCTACAATGAGCAGTTCTTC
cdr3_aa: CASSHRASGAYNEQFF

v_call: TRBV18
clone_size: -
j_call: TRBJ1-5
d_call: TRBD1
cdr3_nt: TGTGCCAGCTCACCGGGACAGGGTGAGGGTCAGCCCCAGCATTTT
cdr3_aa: CASSPGQGEGQPQHF

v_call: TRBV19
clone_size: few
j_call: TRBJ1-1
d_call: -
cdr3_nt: TGTGCCAGTAGTATTGGCCACAGGGCGAACACTGAAGCTTTCTTT
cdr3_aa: CASSIGHRANTEAFF

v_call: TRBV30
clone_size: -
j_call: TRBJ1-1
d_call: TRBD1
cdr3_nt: TGTGCCTGGGGTAAGATCTGGGGACAGGGGAACACTGAAGCTTTCTTT
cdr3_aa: CAWGKIWGQGNTEAFF

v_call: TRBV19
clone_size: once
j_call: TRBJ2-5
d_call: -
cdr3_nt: TGTGCCAGTAGTAAGCTCCCTGGAGAGACCCAGTACTTC
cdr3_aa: CASSKLPGETQYF

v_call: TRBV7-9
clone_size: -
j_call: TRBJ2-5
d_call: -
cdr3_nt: TGTGCCAGCAGCTCCTTCGGGGAGACCCAGTACTTC
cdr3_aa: CASSSFGETQYF

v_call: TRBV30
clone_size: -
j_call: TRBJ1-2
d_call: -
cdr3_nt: TGTGCCTGGAGCCCTGGGTTAACGGCGGGCGACGGCTACACCTTC
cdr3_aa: CAWSPGLTAGDGYTF

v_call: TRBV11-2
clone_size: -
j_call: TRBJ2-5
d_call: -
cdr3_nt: TGTGCCAGCAGCTTAGATCATAGCGCGGTGGAGACCCAGTACTTC
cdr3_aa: CASSLDHSAVETQYF

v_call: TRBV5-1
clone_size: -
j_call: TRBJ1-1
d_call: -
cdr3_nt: TGCGCCAGCAGCTTGGCAGGGGCCAACACTGAAGCTTTCTTT
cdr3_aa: CASSLAGANTEAFF

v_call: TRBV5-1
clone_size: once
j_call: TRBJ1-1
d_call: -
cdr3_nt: TGCGCCAGCAGCTTGATGGGCGGGAGCACTGAAGCTTTCTTT
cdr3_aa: CASSLMGGSTEAFF

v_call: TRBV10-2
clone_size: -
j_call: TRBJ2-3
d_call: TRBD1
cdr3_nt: TGCGCCAGCGATTCCGGGACAGGGGTGGCAGATACGCAGTATTTT
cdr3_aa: CASDSGTGVADTQYF

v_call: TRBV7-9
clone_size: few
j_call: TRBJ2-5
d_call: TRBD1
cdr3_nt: TGTGCCAGCAGTCCCGACAGGGGACAAGAGACCCAGTACTTC
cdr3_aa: CASSPDRGQETQYF